This entry lists 9 T cell receptor beta chains sequenced from one sample in a study of blood T cell repertoires in COVID-19. Libraries were prepared by immunoSEQ multiplex PCR; TCRdb keeps only in-frame clonotypes and omits some of them. The sample carries about 220,000 clones, 83% recorded once. Sample: PBMCs or T cells enriched from blood (not recorded which). The receptor set was obtained from a woman aged 50 to 60 who had been exposed to COVID-19.

The V call is TRBV5-1, the J call TRBJ2-1; 8 bases line up with TRBD2. This CDR3 comprises 12 residues. V lost 6 bases to trimming and J lost 8 bases; unmatched junction nucleotides: 4. Looked up from germline, CDR1 is SGHRS and CDR2 is YFSETQ. CDR3 sequence reads: CASKAGGDEQFF. CDR3 nucleotide sequence: TGCGCCAGCAAGGCGGGGGGAGATGAGCAGTTCTTC. The full variable domain, rest sourced from reference TRBV5-1 and TRBJ2-1, is KAGVTQTPRYLIKTRGQQVTLSCSPISGHRSVSWYQQTPGQGLQFLFEYFSETQRNKGNFPGRFSGRQFSNSRSEMNVSTLELGDSALYLCASKAGGDEQFFGPGTRLTVL.

The J gene is TRBJ1-4, the V gene TRBV10-3; D perhaps matches TRBD1 (5 bases). CDR1 is ENHRY and CDR2 is SYGVKD in the germline V gene. The CDR3 loop spans 13 amino acids. Deletions cut 3 bases from V and 3 bases from J, with 5 bases between. The chain's CDR3 is CAISEGANEKLFF. The DNA of the CDR3 is TGTGCCATCAGTGAAGGGGCTAATGAAAAACTGTTTTTT.

The V gene is TRBV12-3 or TRBV12-4, the J gene TRBJ1-1, with D maybe TRBD1 (5 bases). V was cut by 4 bases and J by 8 bases, with 11 bases left in between. This CDR3 has 12 residues. CDR3 sequence (DNA): TGTGCCAGCAGTTCGGCGGGACGGGAAGCTTTCTTT. Protein: CASSSAGREAFF.

This clone is a singleton in its sample. This specimen includes other DNA sequences encoding the same CDR3. The V call is TRBV6-1, the J call TRBJ1-4; maybe TRBD1 (5 bases). V lost 2 bases to trimming and J lost 2 bases, with 9 bases between them. This CDR3 is built from 15 residues. CDR1 is MNHNS and CDR2 is SASEGT in the germline V gene. Here the CDR3 reads CASSELGGTNEKLFF. In DNA, the CDR3 is TGTGCCAGCAGTGAACTGGGGGGGACTAATGAAAAACTGTTTTTT.

J is TRBJ2-5 and V is TRBV20-1; the match to TRBD2 covers 9 bases. The germline V gene has CDR1 DFQATT and CDR2 SNEGSKA (reference sequence). J gave up 1 base and V 3 bases, and 6 bases lay outside the gene matches. This CDR3 has 15 amino acids. Written as DNA, the CDR3 is TGCAGTGCTAGTAACCGAGCGGGGGGCCAAGAGACCCAGTACTTC. This gives the protein CSASNRAGGQETQYF.

This sequence joins TRBV3-1 (or the pseudogene TRBV3-2) and TRBJ1-2, with D possibly TRBD1 on 6 matching bases. V was shortened by 4 bases and J by 7 bases, with 10 bases between the two germline ends. This CDR3 is built from 12 residues. Germline CDR1 and CDR2: LGHDT and YNNKEL (reference sequence). The CDR3 bases are TGTGCCAGCAGCCTACAGGGCGGTGGCTACACCTTC. Its protein is CASSLQGGGYTF.

Here the CDR3 DNA reads TGTGCCAGCCGCAACGACTTGACAGGGAGGTACGAGCAGTACTTC. It translates to CASRNDLTGRYEQYF. The gene calls are TRBV7-2 and TRBJ2-7; tentative D call: TRBD1 (7 bases). The CDR3 loop spans 15 amino acids. Germline assignment: CDR1 SGHTA and CDR2 FQGNSA. V dropped 8 bases and J dropped 4 bases, with 21 bases sitting between them.

This rearrangement joins TRBV5-5 to TRBJ1-1; 10 nucleotides line up with TRBD1. CDR3 length equals 16 residues. CDR1 SGHKS and CDR2 YYEKEE come from the germline V gene (reference sequence). With 0 bases clipped from V and 5 bases from J, the junction kept 7 bases outside the gene matches. The CDR3 coding sequence is TGTGCCAGCAGCTTGGGGCGGCGGACAGGGGGGACTGAAGCTTTCTTT. Amino acid sequence: CASSLGRRTGGTEAFF.

J is TRBJ1-6 and V is TRBV5-8, with D perhaps matching TRBD1 (6 bases). The length of the CDR3 is 16 residues. V was cut by 3 bases and J by 9 bases, with 19 bases left in between. Looked up from germline, CDR1 is SGHTS and CDR2 is YDEGEE. The CDR3: CASSWIQGWGGSPLHF. The CDR3 coding sequence is TGTGCCAGCAGCTGGATCCAGGGGTGGGGGGGTTCACCCCTCCACTTT.